This T cell receptor (beta chain) comes out of a study of Ad26.COV2.S vaccination and SARS-CoV-2 variants. Overall study context: Intramuscular Ad26.COV2.S at 5x10^10 or 1x10^11 viral particles. Regarding the study as a whole: Participants in the vaccine arm had higher spike-specific TCR breadth; placebo recipients had lower.

J lost 2 bases, V lost 5 bases, and 4 bases had no gene match. CDR3 length equals 15 residues. Per germline, CDR1 SGHRS and CDR2 YFSETQ. As concerns this clone: No antigen is known for it.

Noted treatment: approximately 18 received Ad26.COV2.S at low or high dose, single or two shots; about 5 received placebo; per-sample allocation not given. The samples were gathered on day 63 after the first injection of vaccine or placebo. Vaccine was an Ad26 vector expressing Wuhan-strain SARS-CoV-2 spike. TCRdb's copy holds only in-frame clones and misses some; the assay was immunoSEQ multiplex PCR. There are about 410,000 clones in the sample; roughly 90% occur only once, and 1.5% to 2% lies in the top ten. The chain employs TRBV5-1 and TRBJ1-3; 10 nucleotides agree with TRBD1. This receptor was identified in a person aged 18-65 years who received the Ad26.COV2.S COVID-19 vaccine or a placebo. The sequenced sample was peripheral blood, obtained in a trial of Ad26.COV2.S vaccine versus placebo. The DNA for the CDR3 is TGCGCCAGCAGGGGACAGGGGTTGGCTGGAAACACCATATATTTT. As protein: CASRGQGLAGNTIYF. The full variable domain, in which reference TRBV5-1 and TRBJ1-3 provide the parts outside the CDR3, is KAGVTQTPRYLIKTRGQQVTLSCSPISGHRSVSWYQQTPGQGLQFLFEYFSETQRNKGNFPGRFSGRQFSNSRSEMNVSTLELGDSALYLCASRGQGLAGNTIYFGEGSWLTVV.